Presented here are 25 T cell receptor beta chains from one specimen sequenced in a study of T cells in Graves' hyperthyroidism and ophthalmopathy. Researchers amplified the TCR beta CDR3 regions from RNA transcripts. A set of HTBI primers served as the primers for a first-round RT-PCR of the TCR CDR3. TCRdb reprocessed the multiplex PCR reads via MiXCR and lists one record per CDR3 protein. The sample lists 650,000 to 700,000 distinct CDR3 sequences, around 16% seen once, with around a sixth in the top ten. Sequenced: blood. The receptors originated from a man aged 50-60 years with Graves' hyperthyroidism.

The chain links TRBV7-9 to TRBJ2-1, with D hard to call. Trimming cost V 5 bases and J 9 bases, with 14 bases left between them. The CDR3 is made up of 13 amino acids. The V gene's germline CDR1 is SEHNR and CDR2 FQNEAQ (reference sequence). CDR3 sequence (DNA): TGTGCCAGCAGCCAGGTCGAATTCGGTGAGCAGTTCTTC. It yields the protein CASSQVEFGEQFF. The full variable domain, rest sourced from reference TRBV7-9 and TRBJ2-1, is DTGVSQNPRHKITKRGQNVTFRCDPISEHNRLYWYRQTLGQGPEFLTYFQNEAQLEKSRLLSDRFSAERPKGSFSTLEIQRTEQGDSAMYLCASSQVEFGEQFFGPGTRLTVL.

This clonotype came up a few times. In DNA, the CDR3 is TGTGCCAGTAGTTCCGATGGGGGACTCACCTACAATGAGCAGTTCTTC. The encoded protein is CASSSDGGLTYNEQFF. The chain couples TRBV19 to TRBJ2-1; a possible D gene is TRBD2 (6 bases). The ends were cut back, 5 bases at V and 2 bases at J, with 16 bases in the middle. Germline values: CDR1 LNHDA, CDR2 SQIVND (reference sequence). CDR3 length: 16 residues. Combining the CDR3 with reference TRBV19 and TRBJ2-1 gives the whole variable domain DGGITQSPKYLFRKEGQNVTLSCEQNLNHDAMYWYRQDPGQGLRLIYYSQIVNDFQKGDIAEGYSVSREKKESFPLTVTSAQKNPTAFYLCASSSDGGLTYNEQFFGPGTRLTVL.

Ten or more counts support this clonotype. The genes are TRBV9 and TRBJ1-6; TRBD1 is a possible D gene (5 bases). This CDR3 is built from 15 residues. The ends were cut back, 0 bases at V and 7 bases at J, with 11 bases in the middle. CDR1 is SGDLS and CDR2 is YYNGEE in the germline V gene. CDR3 protein: CASSVEGQGNSPLHF. The CDR3 bases are TGTGCCAGCAGCGTAGAGGGCCAGGGCAATTCACCCCTCCACTTT.

The chain couples TRBV3-1 to TRBJ2-2; D is unresolved. The CDR3 totals 14 residues. CDR1 is LGHDT and CDR2 is YNNKEL in the germline V gene (reference sequence). Trimming shortened V by 4 bases and J by 5 bases, and 11 bases separated the two germline ends. The CDR3 DNA reads TGTGCCAGCAGCCCCGGAGAGATGACCGGGGAGCTGTTTTTT. As protein: CASSPGEMTGELFF.

The rearrangement links TRBV18 to TRBJ2-2; no clear D gene. This CDR3 has 18 residues. V lost 0 bases and J 5 bases, leaving 19 bases between the germline ends. Germline values: CDR1 KGHSH, CDR2 LQKENI. CDR3 sequence (DNA): TGTGCCAGCTCACCACCGGAAGTAGGAGCGCCTTTGACCGGGGAGCTGTTTTTT. Its translation is CASSPPEVGAPLTGELFF.

This clonotype was recorded a few times. The chain recombines TRBV29-1 with TRBJ2-5; D gene ambiguous. The CDR3 covers 15 residues. Trimming removed 0 bases from V and 2 bases from J, with 13 bases in between. CDR1 and CDR2 (germline): SQVTM, ANQGSEA. In DNA form, the CDR3 reads TGCAGCGTTGAAGATGTGTGGCAGGTTCAAGAGACCCAGTACTTC. This codes for CSVEDVWQVQETQYF.

This clonotype was counted ten times or more. This sequence joins TRBV6-2 or TRBV6-3 and TRBJ1-1; D uncertain. The V gene's germline CDR1 is MNHEY and CDR2 SVGEGT. This CDR3 is 13 amino acids long. V shed 9 bases and J shed 1 base, with 12 bases lying between them. This CDR3 is CASLGWSNTEAFF. In DNA form, the CDR3 reads TGTGCCAGTCTGGGTTGGTCGAACACTGAAGCTTTCTTT.

This clonotype was counted between two and nine times. In DNA form, the CDR3 reads TGTGCCAGCAGCGTACGACTAGCGGGAGGTCCCGACACAGATACGCAGTATTTT. It is translated as CASSVRLAGGPDTDTQYF. This rearrangement joins TRBV9 to TRBJ2-3; TRBD2 aligns across 13 bases. V was clipped by 1 base and J by 2 bases; unmatched bases: 7. Germline V lookup: CDR1 SGDLS, CDR2 YYNGEE. The CDR3 has 18 residues.

This clonotype has at least ten counts. The rearrangement links TRBV7-9 to TRBJ2-1, with D perhaps matching TRBD1 (6 bases). CDR3 length: 12 residues. Trimming pared 5 bases from V and 5 bases from J, leaving 7 bases between. The V gene's germline CDR1 is SEHNR and CDR2 FQNEAQ (reference sequence). CDR3 nucleotides: TGTGCCAGCAGCCCAGGGGACAATGAGCAGTTCTTC. It codes for CASSPGDNEQFF.

Comment on this clonotype: With a much larger clone just one base away, this may be a read error. The chain combines TRBV3-1 with TRBJ2-5; no definite D call. Trimming cost V 0 bases and J 4 bases, with 15 bases left between them. This CDR3 contains 16 residues. From germline, CDR1 is LGHDT and CDR2 YNNKEL (reference sequence). The DNA of the CDR3 is TGTGCCAGCAGCCAAGATCCCCCATTTTGGGGAGAGACCCAGTACTTC. Residues: CASSQDPPFWGETQYF.

Concerning this clonotype itself: A much larger clone lies one base from this, so it may be a read error. The genes are TRBV19 and TRBJ2-1, with D perhaps matching TRBD1 or TRBD2 (6 bases each). Trimming pared 5 bases from V and 8 bases from J, leaving 16 bases between. This CDR3 is built from 14 residues. Germline CDR1 and CDR2: LNHDA and SQIVND (reference sequence). In DNA form, the CDR3 reads TGTGCCAGTAGTCCCTTGGGGGGCGGGGATGAGCAGTTCTTC. As protein: CASSPLGGGDEQFF.

CDR3 DNA: TGTGCCAGCAGGGAGCCGGGACCCCAATCCTACAATGAGCAGTTCTTC. Its protein is CASREPGPQSYNEQFF. V is TRBV6-2 or TRBV6-3 and J is TRBJ2-1; either TRBD1 or TRBD2 may fit D (5 bases each). Germline V gives CDR1 MNHEY, CDR2 SVGEGT. V gave up 6 bases and J gave up 1 base, with 16 bases separating them. This CDR3 comprises 16 residues.

The rearrangement joins TRBV6-1 to TRBJ1-1; tentatively, D is TRBD1 (5 bases). The V end was cut by 6 bases, the J end by 1 base, with 15 bases between. The CDR3 is made up of 15 amino acids. Germline loops: CDR1 MNHNS, CDR2 SASEGT. CDR3 in DNA: TGTGCCAGCAGCGTTACAGGACTCCCGAACACTGAAGCTTTCTTT. Protein sequence: CASSVTGLPNTEAFF.

V and J are TRBV3-1 and TRBJ2-7; 14 bases are a match to TRBD2. Germline V gene sequence: CDR1 LGHDT, CDR2 YNNKEL (reference sequence). The CDR3 extends over 16 amino acids. J gave up 4 bases and V 2 bases, and 4 bases lay outside the gene matches. As DNA, the CDR3 is TGTGCCAGCAGCCAACGGGGACTAGCGGGAGCGTACGAGCAGTACTTC. Protein sequence: CASSQRGLAGAYEQYF.

This clonotype was seen many times. The chain combines TRBV6-1 with TRBJ2-5, with TRBD1 identical over 11 bases. With 6 bases clipped from V and 3 bases from J, the junction kept 9 bases outside the gene matches. The germline gives CDR1 MNHNS, CDR2 SASEGT. The CDR3 has 16 amino acids. This CDR3 is CASSRGQGANEETQYF. The CDR3 bases are TGTGCCAGCAGCAGAGGACAGGGGGCAAATGAAGAGACCCAGTACTTC.

This clonotype was seen at least ten times. The V and J genes are TRBV28 and TRBJ1-4; the match to TRBD1 covers 9 bases. Germline lookup yields CDR1 MDHEN and CDR2 SYDVKM. V gave up 5 bases and J gave up 8 bases; unmatched junction bases: 9. This CDR3 has 15 amino acids. The CDR3 protein is CASSITGTGREKLFF. Written as DNA, the CDR3 is TGTGCCAGCAGTATTACCGGGACAGGGCGCGAAAAACTGTTTTTT.

This clonotype was seen at least ten times. The chain uses TRBV6-5 and TRBJ1-1, with TRBD1 matching over 7 bases. The CDR3 has 12 residues. The junction had 1 base not matched to a gene; V was cut back by 1 base and J by 8 bases. Germline CDR1 reads MNHEY; CDR2 reads SVGAGI. The CDR3 sequence is CASSYWGQEAFF. The CDR3 DNA sequence: TGTGCCAGCAGTTACTGGGGACAGGAAGCTTTCTTT.

This clonotype was detected many times. The V gene is TRBV28, the J gene TRBJ1-4; weak D call: TRBD1 (6 bases). Germline V gene lookup returns CDR1 MDHEN and CDR2 SYDVKM. This CDR3 region has 14 residues. The V gene lost 5 bases and the J gene lost 6 bases, with 13 bases spanning the gap. This CDR3 reads CASSHRGQHEKLFF. The CDR3 nucleotides are TGTGCCAGCAGTCATCGGGGGCAGCATGAAAAACTGTTTTTT.

This clonotype came up a few times. The chain combines TRBV5-6 with TRBJ1-3, with a tentative D call TRBD1 (5 bases). Germline CDR1 is SGHDT and CDR2 is YYEEEE. This CDR3 spans 16 amino acids. Trimming stripped 4 bases from V and 2 bases from J, with 16 bases between. CDR3 loop: CASSLLLGTAGNTIYF. The DNA for the CDR3 is TGTGCCAGCAGCCTCCTACTCGGGACCGCTGGAAACACCATATATTTT.

This clonotype has ten or more counts. This chain uses TRBV9 with TRBJ2-5, with D possibly called TRBD1 or TRBD2 (5 bases each). CDR1 is SGDLS, CDR2 YYNGEE, per germline. The CDR3 covers 15 residues. Trimming took 0 bases from V and 1 from J, leaving 10 bases between them. The CDR3, as DNA: TGTGCCAGCAGCGTAGGACCAGGGACCCAAGAGACCCAGTACTTC. Translated, it gives CASSVGPGTQETQYF. Together with reference TRBV9 and TRBJ2-5, the CDR3 gives the full variable domain: DSGVTQTPKHLITATGQRVTLRCSPRSGDLSVYWYQQSLDQGLQFLIQYYNGEERAKGNILERFSAQQFPDLHSELNLSSLELGDSALYFCASSVGPGTQETQYFGPGTRLLVL.

In this sample, this clonotype turned up many times. The V and J genes are TRBV3-1 and TRBJ1-2; 8 bases align to TRBD1. The CDR3 spans 15 residues. Germline V gives CDR1 LGHDT, CDR2 YNNKEL (reference sequence). V lost 5 bases to trimming and J lost 6 bases; unmatched junction nucleotides: 11. The CDR3 DNA is TGTGCCAGCAGCTTGCAGGACAGGGCAATTAATGGCTACACCTTC. Translating gives CASSLQDRAINGYTF.

This clonotype was detected ten times or more. The chain couples TRBV7-3 to TRBJ2-1, with 11 bases aligning to TRBD2. Germline CDR1 SGHTA, CDR2 FQGTGA. The CDR3 loop spans 16 amino acids. With V trimmed by 7 bases and J by 0 bases, 5 bases remained unmatched. CDR3 sequence (DNA): TGTGCCAGCACCATAGCGGGAGGGGCCTCCTACAATGAGCAGTTCTTC. As protein: CASTIAGGASYNEQFF.

This clonotype occurred many times. The chain has TRBV6-1 and TRBJ1-6; TRBD1 is a possible D gene (5 bases). The V end was cut by 7 bases, the J end by 10 bases, with 26 bases between. The CDR3 sequence is 17 residues long. CDR1 and CDR2 from the germline V gene are MNHNS and SASEGT. The DNA for the CDR3 is TGTGCCAGCACCTCTGATGGGTCAGGGAATTTTCGATCACCCCTCCACTTT. Its protein product is CASTSDGSGNFRSPLHF.

This clonotype has just a few counts. V gene TRBV15 combines with J gene TRBJ1-2; perhaps TRBD1 as D (5 bases). CDR3 length equals 14 residues. In germline, CDR1 is LNHNV, CDR2 YYDKDF (reference sequence). The ends were cut back, 5 bases at V and 8 bases at J, with 18 bases in the middle. CDR3 nucleotides: TGTGCCACCAGCCCGGGGCTTAAAACGGAGGGCTACACCTTC. Protein sequence: CATSPGLKTEGYTF.

This clonotype turned up a few times. This rearrangement joins TRBV3-1 to TRBJ2-6; D remains ambiguous. The CDR3 extends over 19 amino acids. CDR1 and CDR2 from the germline V gene are LGHDT and YNNKEL (reference sequence). The V end lost 0 bases, the J end lost 0 bases, and 15 bases lay between the germline ends. The CDR3 sequence: CASSQDLGAGLSGANVLTF. The CDR3 DNA is TGTGCCAGCAGCCAAGACCTGGGCGCAGGCCTCTCTGGGGCCAACGTCCTGACTTTC.